This T cell receptor (beta chain) was obtained from a study of shared T cell receptors in the human thymus. Clones were sequenced by immunoSEQ multiplex PCR, and TCRdb holds only the in-frame ones, with some missing. The sample holds just under 550,000 clones, approximately 80% seen once. This sample also belongs to another study, concerning human thymus T cells. From that study: All donors were healthy Finnish infants who were undergoing corrective surgery to treat congenital heart defects. Thymus specimens were resections from corrective heart surgery. Gene usage (both V and J) appeared biased in thymic and blood repertoires. Highly overlapping thymic repertoires among unrelated individuals were reported in related research.

This clonotype was obtained from a boy in the first two years of life with a congenital heart defect. The sample taken for sequencing was thymocytes.

CDR3: CATSGAPGQINEQFF. The CDR3 bases are TGTGCCACCAGCGGAGCCCCGGGACAGATCAATGAGCAGTTCTTC. This chain links TRBV15 with TRBJ2-1; 7 nucleotides agree with TRBD1. This CDR3 spans 15 amino acids. In germline, CDR1 is LNHNV, CDR2 YYDKDF (reference sequence). V was pared by 5 bases and J by 6 bases, with 10 bases of the junction left unmatched.